A selection of T cell receptor beta chains follows, all from one sample in a study of brain T cells in children with intractable seizures. The assay was immunoSEQ multiplex PCR, and TCRdb's table has in-frame clones only and misses some. This repertoire shows tens of thousands of clones, roughly 94% found once; its top ten account for roughly 6.7%. Here the sequenced sample was peripheral blood, taken at surgery. The receptors originated from a boy aged 5 to 17 with focal cortical dysplasia and intractable seizures. Both conserved end residues are part of each CDR3.

TRBV7-9	TRBJ2-2	CASSQVVSYTGELFF
TRBV19	TRBJ2-7	CASSPSAASYEQYF
TRBV6-4	TRBJ1-5	CASSERRDQPQHF
TRBV3-1/TRBV3-2	TRBJ1-1	CASSHPESNTEAFF
TRBV2	TRBJ2-1	CASSRALSYNEQFF
TRBV5-4	TRBJ2-5	CASSLAGLAGVGETQYF
TRBV7-9	TRBJ1-5	CASSLGQGAQHF
TRBV21-1	TRBJ2-7	CASSKGASGQSSYEQYF
TRBV7-8	TRBJ1-1	CASSLDRAEAFF
TRBV7-2	TRBJ2-1	CASSPFSSGGGEQFF
TRBV7-9	TRBJ2-3	CASSHVQGATDTQYF
TRBV5-1	TRBJ2-3	CASSLARVGDTQYF
TRBV25-1	TRBJ2-2	CASSVAGRTGELFF
TRBV4-1	TRBJ2-1	CASSQVAGTSEFF
TRBV14	TRBJ2-7	CASSQELSYEQYF
TRBV4-1	TRBJ2-1	CASSQDGREQFF
TRBV27	TRBJ2-1	CASIGAGTPPDEQFF
TRBV27	TRBJ2-5	CASSPAGGTQYF
TRBV5-4	TRBJ2-5	CASSLGTGLETQYF
TRBV5-1	TRBJ2-6	CASSLFPGAAGANVLTF
TRBV4-1	TRBJ2-5	CASSLISRDREETQYF
TRBV4-1	TRBJ2-2	CASRLSYSPGRHLDTGELFF
TRBV13	TRBJ1-1	CASSGWGQLDTEAFF